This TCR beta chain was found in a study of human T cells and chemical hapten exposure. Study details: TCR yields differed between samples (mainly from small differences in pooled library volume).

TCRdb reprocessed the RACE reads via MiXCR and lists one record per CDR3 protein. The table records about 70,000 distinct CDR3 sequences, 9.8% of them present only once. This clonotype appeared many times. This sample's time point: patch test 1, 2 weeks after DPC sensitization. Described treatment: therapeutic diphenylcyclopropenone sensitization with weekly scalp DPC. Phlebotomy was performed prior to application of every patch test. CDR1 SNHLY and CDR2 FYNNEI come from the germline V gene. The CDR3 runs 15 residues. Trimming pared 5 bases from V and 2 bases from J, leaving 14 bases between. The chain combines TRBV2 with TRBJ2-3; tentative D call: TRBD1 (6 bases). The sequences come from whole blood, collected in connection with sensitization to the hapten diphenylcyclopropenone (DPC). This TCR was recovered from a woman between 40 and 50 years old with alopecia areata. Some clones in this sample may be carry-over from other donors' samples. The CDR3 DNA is TGTGCCAGCAGTCCACCGGGACACCTCACAGATACGCAGTATTTT. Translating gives CASSPPGHLTDTQYF.